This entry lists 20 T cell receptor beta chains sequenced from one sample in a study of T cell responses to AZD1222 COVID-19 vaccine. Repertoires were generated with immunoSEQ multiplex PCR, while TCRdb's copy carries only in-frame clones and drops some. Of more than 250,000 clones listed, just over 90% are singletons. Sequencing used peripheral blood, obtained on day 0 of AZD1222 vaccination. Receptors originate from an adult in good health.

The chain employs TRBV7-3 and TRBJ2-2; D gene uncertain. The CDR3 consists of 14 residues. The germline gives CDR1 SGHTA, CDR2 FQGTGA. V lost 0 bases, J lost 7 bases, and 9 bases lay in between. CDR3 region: CASSLTAWGGELFF. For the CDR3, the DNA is TGTGCCAGCAGCTTAACAGCGTGGGGCGGGGAGCTGTTTTTT.

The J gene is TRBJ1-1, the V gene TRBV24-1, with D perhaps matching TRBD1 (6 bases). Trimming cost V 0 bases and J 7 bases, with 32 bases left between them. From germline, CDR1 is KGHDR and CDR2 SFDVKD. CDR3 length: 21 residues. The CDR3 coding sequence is TGTGCCACCAGTGATTTGTTGGGGGCTCGCGAAGTGAAGCTTTCTCGAAGTGAAGCTTTCTTT. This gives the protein CATSDLLGAREVKLSRSEAFF.

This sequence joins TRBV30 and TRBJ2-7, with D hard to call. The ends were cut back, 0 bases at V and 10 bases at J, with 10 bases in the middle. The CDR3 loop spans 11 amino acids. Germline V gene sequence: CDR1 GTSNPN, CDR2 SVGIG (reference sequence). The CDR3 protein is CAWSVRAVQYF. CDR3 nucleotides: TGTGCCTGGAGTGTACGGGCAGTACAGTACTTC.

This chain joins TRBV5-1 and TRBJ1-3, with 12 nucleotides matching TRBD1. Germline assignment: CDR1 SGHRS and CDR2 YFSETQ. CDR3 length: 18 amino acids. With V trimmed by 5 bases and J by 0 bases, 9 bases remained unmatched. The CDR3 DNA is TGCGCCAGCAGGTTAACCGGGACAGGGGGCAGCTCTGGAAACACCATATATTTT. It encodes CASRLTGTGGSSGNTIYF.

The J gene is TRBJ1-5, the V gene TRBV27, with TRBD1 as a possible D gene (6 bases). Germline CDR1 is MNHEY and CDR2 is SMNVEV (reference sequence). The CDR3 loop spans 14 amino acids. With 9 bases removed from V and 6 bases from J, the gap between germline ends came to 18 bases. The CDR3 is CASNRERVCQPQHF. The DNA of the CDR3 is TGTGCCAGTAACAGGGAAAGGGTTTGTCAGCCCCAGCATTTT.

The CDR3 here is CASSLVGPRGYGYTF. The CDR3 DNA sequence: TGTGCCAGCAGTTTAGTGGGCCCCAGGGGTTATGGCTACACCTTC. The V and J genes are TRBV27 and TRBJ1-2, with D tentatively TRBD1 (6 bases). The V end was cut by 2 bases, the J end by 5 bases, with 15 bases between. Germline V gives CDR1 MNHEY, CDR2 SMNVEV (reference sequence). CDR3 length: 15 residues.

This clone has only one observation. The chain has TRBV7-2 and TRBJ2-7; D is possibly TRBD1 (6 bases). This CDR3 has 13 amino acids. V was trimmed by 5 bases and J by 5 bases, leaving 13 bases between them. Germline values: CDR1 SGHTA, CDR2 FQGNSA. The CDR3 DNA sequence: TGTGCCAGCAGCCCACAAGGGGGTCACGAGCAGTACTTC. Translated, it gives CASSPQGGHEQYF.

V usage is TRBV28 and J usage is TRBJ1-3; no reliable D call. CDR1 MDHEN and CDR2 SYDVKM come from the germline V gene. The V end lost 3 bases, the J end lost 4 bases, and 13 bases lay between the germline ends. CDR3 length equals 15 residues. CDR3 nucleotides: TGTGCCAGCAGTTTCGGCCGGATACCGGGAAACACCATATATTTT. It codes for CASSFGRIPGNTIYF.

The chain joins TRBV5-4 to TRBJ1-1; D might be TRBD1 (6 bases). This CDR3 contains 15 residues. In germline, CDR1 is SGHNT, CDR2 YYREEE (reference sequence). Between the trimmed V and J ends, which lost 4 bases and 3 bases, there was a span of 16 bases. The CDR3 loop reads CASSGGAGRDTEAFF. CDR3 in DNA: TGTGCCAGCAGCGGGGGGGCTGGACGAGACACTGAAGCTTTCTTT.

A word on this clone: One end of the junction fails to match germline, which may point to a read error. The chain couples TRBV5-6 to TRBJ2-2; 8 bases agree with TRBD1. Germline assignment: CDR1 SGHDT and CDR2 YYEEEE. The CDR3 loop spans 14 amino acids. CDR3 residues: CASRLGQATGELFF. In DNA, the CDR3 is TGTGCCAGCAGGTTGGGACAGGCCACCGGGGAGCTGTTTTTT.

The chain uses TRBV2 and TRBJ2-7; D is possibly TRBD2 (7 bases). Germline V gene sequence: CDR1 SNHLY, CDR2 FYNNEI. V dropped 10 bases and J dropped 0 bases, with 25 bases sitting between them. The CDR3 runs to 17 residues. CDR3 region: CATKGGGWLADSYEQYF. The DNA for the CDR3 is TGTGCCACCAAGGGGGGGGGATGGCTAGCGGACTCCTACGAGCAGTACTTC.

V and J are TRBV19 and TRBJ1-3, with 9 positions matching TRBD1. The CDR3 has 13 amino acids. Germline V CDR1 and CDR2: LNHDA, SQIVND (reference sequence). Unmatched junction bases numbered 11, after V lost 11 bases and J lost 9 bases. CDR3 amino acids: CAARGQGRTTIYF. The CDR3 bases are TGTGCCGCCCGCGGACAGGGGAGGACCACCATATATTTT.

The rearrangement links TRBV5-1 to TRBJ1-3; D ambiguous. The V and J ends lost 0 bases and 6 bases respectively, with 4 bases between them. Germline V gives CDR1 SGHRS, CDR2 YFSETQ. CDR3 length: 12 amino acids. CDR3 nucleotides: TGCGCCAGCAGCTTGGACAAAAACACCATATATTTT. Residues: CASSLDKNTIYF.

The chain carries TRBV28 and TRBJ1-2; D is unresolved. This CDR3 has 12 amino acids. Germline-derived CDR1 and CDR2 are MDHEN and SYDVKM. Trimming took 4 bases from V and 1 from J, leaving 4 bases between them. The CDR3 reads CASSSSNYGYTF. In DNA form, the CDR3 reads TGTGCCAGCAGTTCCAGTAACTATGGCTACACCTTC.

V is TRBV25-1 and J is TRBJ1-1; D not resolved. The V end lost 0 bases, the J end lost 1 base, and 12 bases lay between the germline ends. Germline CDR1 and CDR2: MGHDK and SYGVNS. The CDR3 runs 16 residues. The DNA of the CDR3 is TGTGCCAGCAGTGAATATGAGGCGGCAGGGAACACTGAAGCTTTCTTT. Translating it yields CASSEYEAAGNTEAFF.

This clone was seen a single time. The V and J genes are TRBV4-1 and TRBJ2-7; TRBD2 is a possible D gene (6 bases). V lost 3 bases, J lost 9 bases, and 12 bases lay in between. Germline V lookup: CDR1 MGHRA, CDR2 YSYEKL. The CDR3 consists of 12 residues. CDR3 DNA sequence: TGCGCCAGCAGCCAGGGAGGCTCCCGGCAGTACTTC. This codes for CASSQGGSRQYF.

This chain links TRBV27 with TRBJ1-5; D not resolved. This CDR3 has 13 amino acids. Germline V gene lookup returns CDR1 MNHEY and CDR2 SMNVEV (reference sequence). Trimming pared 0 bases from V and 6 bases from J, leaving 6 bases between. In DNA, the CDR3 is TGTGCCAGCAGTTTATCGGTGGGTCAGCCCCAGCATTTT. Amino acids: CASSLSVGQPQHF.

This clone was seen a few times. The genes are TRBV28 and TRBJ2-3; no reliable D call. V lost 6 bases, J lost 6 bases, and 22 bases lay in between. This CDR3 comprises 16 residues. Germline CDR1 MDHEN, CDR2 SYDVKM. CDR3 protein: CASRTLGIAVRDTQYF. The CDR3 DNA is TGTGCCAGCAGGACACTTGGGATCGCTGTGCGTGATACGCAGTATTTT.

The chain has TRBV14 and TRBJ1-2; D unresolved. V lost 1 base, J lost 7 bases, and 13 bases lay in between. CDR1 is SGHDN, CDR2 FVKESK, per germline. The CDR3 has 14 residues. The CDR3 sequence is CASSQVTALGGYTF. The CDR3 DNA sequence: TGTGCCAGCAGCCAAGTTACCGCCCTAGGTGGCTACACCTTC.

The CDR3 is CASSPGTDISGNTIYF. CDR3 sequence (DNA): TGTGCCAGCAGTCCCGGGACAGATATTTCTGGAAACACCATATATTTT. This rearrangement joins TRBV28 to TRBJ1-3; 7 bases fit TRBD1. This CDR3 has 16 amino acids. CDR1 and CDR2 (germline): MDHEN, SYDVKM. Trimming cost V 5 bases and J 1 base; bases outside gene matches: 8.